This T cell receptor (beta chain) was captured by sequencing in a study of tumor-infiltrating lymphocytes in primary liver carcinoma. For the study at large: Both sexes were represented among patients, who were 30 to 69 years old. Findings and caveats of the study: Tumor top-250-clone fractions significantly exceeded those of blood (p = 0.039). Since sampling was bulk and unsorted, CD4+ and CD8+ repertoires were not compared.

Total RNA amounting to 450 to 500 ng was the source from which TCR beta cDNA was made with a constant-region primer. Three rounds of nested multiplex PCR with slightly modified ARM-PCR produced TCR beta libraries. Investigators reported that the first two PCR rounds, at roughly 11 cycles each, used TRBV1-TRBV30 forward primers with a C-beta reverse primer. TCRdb re-derived calls from the multiplex PCR reads in MiXCR, one entry per CDR3 protein. The data contain approximately 340,000 distinct CDR3 sequences, 65% of them singletons. The germline CDR1 and CDR2 sequences are LGHNA and YSLEER. This CDR3 region has 17 residues. Trimming shortened V by 0 bases and J by 2 bases, and 14 bases separated the two germline ends. Unsorted whole blood served as the source of blood RNA, and germline DNA was extracted as well. Prior to surgery, approximately 3.6 milliliters of peripheral blood were drawn. A note on this clonotype: The antigen remains unidentified.

The gene calls are TRBV4-3 and TRBJ1-5; a weak D match, TRBD1 (5 bases). Sequenced material: peripheral blood. The sequence came from a man aged 40-49 years with primary liver carcinoma and hepatitis B virus infection. This chain's CDR3 is CASSQEWGRVGNQPQHF. Here the CDR3 DNA reads TGCGCCAGCAGCCAAGAATGGGGCAGGGTGGGCAATCAGCCCCAGCATTTT.